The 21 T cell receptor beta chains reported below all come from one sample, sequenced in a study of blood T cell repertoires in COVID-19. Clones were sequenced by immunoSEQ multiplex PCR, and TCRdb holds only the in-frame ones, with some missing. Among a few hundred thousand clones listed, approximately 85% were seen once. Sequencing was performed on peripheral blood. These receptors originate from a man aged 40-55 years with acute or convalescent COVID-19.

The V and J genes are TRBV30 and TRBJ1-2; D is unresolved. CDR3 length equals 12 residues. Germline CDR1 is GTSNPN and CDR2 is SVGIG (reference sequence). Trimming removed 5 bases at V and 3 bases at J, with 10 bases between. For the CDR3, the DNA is TGTGCCTGGGTTTCGGGATACTATGGCTACACCTTC. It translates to CAWVSGYYGYTF.

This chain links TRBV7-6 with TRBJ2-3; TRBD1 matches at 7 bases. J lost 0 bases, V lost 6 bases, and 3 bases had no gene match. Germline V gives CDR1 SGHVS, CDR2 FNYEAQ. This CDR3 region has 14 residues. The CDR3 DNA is TGTGCCAGCAGGGAGGACAGGAGCACAGATACGCAGTATTTT. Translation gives CASREDRSTDTQYF.

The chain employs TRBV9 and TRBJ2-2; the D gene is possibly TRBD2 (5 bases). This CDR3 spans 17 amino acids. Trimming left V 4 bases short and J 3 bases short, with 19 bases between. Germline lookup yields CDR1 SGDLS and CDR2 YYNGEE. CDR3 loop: CASSLNTEGRDTGELFF. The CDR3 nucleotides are TGTGCCAGCAGCCTGAACACTGAGGGAAGGGACACCGGGGAGCTGTTTTTT.

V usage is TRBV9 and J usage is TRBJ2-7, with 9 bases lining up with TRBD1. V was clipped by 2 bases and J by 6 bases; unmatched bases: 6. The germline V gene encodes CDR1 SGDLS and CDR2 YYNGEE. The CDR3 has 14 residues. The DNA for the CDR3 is TGTGCCAGCAGCGTCGGGACAGGGATCCCCGAGCAGTACTTC. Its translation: CASSVGTGIPEQYF.

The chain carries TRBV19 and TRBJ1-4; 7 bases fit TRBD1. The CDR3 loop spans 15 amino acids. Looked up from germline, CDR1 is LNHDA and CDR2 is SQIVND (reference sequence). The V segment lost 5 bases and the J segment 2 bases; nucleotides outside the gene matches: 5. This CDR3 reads CASSLQGLTNEKLFF. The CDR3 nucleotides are TGTGCCAGTAGTTTACAGGGGCTCACTAATGAAAAACTGTTTTTT.

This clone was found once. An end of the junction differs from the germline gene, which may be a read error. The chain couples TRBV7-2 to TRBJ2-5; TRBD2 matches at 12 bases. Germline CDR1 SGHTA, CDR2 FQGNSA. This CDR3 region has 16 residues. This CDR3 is CASSLAPLAGGPRDDF. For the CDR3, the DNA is TGTGCCAGCAGCTTAGCCCCCCTAGCGGGGGGGCCAAGAGATGACTTC.

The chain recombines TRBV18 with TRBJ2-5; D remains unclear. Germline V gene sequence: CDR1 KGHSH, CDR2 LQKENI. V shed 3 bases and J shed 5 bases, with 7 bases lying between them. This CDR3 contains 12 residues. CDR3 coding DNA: TGTGCCAGCTCACCGATTCGGGAGACCCAGTACTTC. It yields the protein CASSPIRETQYF.

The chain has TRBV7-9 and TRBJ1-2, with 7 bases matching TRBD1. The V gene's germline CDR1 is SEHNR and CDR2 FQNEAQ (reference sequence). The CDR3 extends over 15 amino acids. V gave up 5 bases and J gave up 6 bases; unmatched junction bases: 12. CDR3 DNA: TGTGCCAGCAGCCCGGTAGGGGGCGATGTGGATGGCTACACCTTC. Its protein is CASSPVGGDVDGYTF.

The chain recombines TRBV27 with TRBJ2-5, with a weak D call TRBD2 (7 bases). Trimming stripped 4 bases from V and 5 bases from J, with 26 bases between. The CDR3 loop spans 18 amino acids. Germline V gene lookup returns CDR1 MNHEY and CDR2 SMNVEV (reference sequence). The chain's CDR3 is CASSSYLTGGGGQETQYF. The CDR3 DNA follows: TGTGCCAGCAGTTCGTACCTCACGGGGGGAGGGGGGCAGGAGACCCAGTACTTC.

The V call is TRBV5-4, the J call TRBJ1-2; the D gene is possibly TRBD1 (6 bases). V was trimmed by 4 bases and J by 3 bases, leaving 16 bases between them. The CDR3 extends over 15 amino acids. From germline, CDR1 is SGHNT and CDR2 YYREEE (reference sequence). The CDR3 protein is CASSQEVDSYYGYTF. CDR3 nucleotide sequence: TGTGCCAGCAGCCAAGAGGTGGACAGTTACTATGGCTACACCTTC.

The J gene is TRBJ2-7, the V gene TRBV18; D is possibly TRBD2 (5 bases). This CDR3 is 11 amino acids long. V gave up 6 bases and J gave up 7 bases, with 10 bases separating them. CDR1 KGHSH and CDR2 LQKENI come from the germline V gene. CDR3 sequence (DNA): TGTGCCAGCTCCGGGATCAGAGAGCAGTACTTC. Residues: CASSGIREQYF.

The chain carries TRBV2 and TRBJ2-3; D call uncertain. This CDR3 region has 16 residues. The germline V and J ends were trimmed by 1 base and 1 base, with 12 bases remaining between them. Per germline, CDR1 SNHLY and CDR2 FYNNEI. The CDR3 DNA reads TGTGCCAGCAGTGAAGGAGGCGGCCTACGCACAGATACGCAGTATTTT. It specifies CASSEGGGLRTDTQYF. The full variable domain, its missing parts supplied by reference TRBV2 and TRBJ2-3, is EPEVTQTPSHQVTQMGQEVILRCVPISNHLYFYWYRQILGQKVEFLVSFYNNEISEKSEIFDDQFSVERPDGSNFTLKIRSTKLEDSAMYFCASSEGGGLRTDTQYFGPGTRLTVL.

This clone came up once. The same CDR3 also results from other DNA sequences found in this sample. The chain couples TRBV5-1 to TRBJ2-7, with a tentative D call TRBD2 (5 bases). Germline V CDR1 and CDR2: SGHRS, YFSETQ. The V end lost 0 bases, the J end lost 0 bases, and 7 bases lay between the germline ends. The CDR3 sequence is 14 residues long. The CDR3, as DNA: TGCGCCAGCAGCTTGGTAGGGAGCTCCTACGAGCAGTACTTC. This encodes CASSLVGSSYEQYF.

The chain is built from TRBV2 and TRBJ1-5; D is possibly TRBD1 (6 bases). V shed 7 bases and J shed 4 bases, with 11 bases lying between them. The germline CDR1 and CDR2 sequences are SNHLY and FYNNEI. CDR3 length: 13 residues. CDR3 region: CASKGQQNQPQHF. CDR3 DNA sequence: TGTGCCAGCAAAGGACAGCAAAATCAGCCCCAGCATTTT. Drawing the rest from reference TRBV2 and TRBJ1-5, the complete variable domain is EPEVTQTPSHQVTQMGQEVILRCVPISNHLYFYWYRQILGQKVEFLVSFYNNEISEKSEIFDDQFSVERPDGSNFTLKIRSTKLEDSAMYFCASKGQQNQPQHFGDGTRLSIL.

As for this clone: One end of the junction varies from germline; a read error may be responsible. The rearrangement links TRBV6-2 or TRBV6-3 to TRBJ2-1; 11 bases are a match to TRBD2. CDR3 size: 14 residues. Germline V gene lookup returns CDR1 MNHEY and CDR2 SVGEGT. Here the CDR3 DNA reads TGTGCCAGCAGTTACCGTGGGACTAGCGGAATCGATATCTTC. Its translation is CASSYRGTSGIDIF.

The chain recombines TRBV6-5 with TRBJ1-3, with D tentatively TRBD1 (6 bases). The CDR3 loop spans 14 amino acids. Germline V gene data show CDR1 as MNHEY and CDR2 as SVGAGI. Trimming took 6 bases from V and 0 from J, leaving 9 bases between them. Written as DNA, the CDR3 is TGTGCCAGCAGCCAAGGGGGCTCTGGAAACACCATATATTTT. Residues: CASSQGGSGNTIYF.

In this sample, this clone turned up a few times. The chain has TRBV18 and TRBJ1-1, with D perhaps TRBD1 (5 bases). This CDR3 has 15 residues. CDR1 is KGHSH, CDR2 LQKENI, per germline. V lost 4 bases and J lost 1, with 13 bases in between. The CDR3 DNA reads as TGTGCCAGCTCACAACTCGACAGCTCGAACACTGAAGCTTTCTTT. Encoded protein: CASSQLDSSNTEAFF.

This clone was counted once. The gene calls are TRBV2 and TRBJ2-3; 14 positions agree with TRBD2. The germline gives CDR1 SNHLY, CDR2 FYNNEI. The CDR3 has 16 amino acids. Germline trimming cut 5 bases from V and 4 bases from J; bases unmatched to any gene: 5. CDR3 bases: TGTGCCAGCAGTTACACGGGACTAGCGGGGGCAGATACGCAGTATTTT. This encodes CASSYTGLAGADTQYF.

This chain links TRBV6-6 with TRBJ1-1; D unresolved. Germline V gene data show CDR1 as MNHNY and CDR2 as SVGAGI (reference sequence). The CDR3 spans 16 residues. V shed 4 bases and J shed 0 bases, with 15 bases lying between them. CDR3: CASSFGRHVLNTEAFF. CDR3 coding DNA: TGTGCCAGCAGTTTTGGAAGACACGTACTGAACACTGAAGCTTTCTTT.

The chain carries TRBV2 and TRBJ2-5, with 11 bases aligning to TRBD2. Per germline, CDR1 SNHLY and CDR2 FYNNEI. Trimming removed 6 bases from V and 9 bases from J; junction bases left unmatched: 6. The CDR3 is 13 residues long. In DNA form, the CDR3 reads TGTGCCAGCAGGGGGGGACTAGCGGTGTCCCAGTACTTC. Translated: CASRGGLAVSQYF. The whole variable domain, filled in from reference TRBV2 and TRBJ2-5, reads EPEVTQTPSHQVTQMGQEVILRCVPISNHLYFYWYRQILGQKVEFLVSFYNNEISEKSEIFDDQFSVERPDGSNFTLKIRSTKLEDSAMYFCASRGGLAVSQYFGPGTRLLVL.

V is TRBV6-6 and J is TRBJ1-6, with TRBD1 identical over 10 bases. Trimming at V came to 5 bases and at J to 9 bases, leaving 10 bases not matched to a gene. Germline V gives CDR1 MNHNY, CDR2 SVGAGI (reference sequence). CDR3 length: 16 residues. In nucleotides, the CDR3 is TGTGCCAGCAGTAGCTCCCAAGGACAGGGGGTTTCACCCCTCCACTTT. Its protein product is CASSSSQGQGVSPLHF.